This T cell receptor beta chain was documented in a study of shared clonotypes between healthy human individuals. Repertoires were generated with immunoSEQ multiplex PCR, while TCRdb's copy carries only in-frame clones and drops some. The repertoire holds a few million clones, with 90% to 95% as singletons. The germline V gene has CDR1 MNHEY and CDR2 SMNVEV (reference sequence). The CDR3 is made up of 14 amino acids. Trimming took off 0 bases at V and 13 bases at J, with 16 bases between the two ends. Material: naive CD4+ T cells sorted from blood. Stated subset: CD45RA+ positively selected. The genes are TRBV27 and TRBJ2-1; D gene uncertain. The receptor was derived from a man in his late teens or twenties in good health. As DNA, the CDR3 is TGTGCCAGCAGTTTATCGTTGGACCGCCCAGGACAGTTCTTC. Its translation is CASSLSLDRPGQFF.